A selection of T cell receptor beta chains follows, all from one sample in a study of blood T cell repertoires in COVID-19. The method was immunoSEQ multiplex PCR; TCRdb's version includes in-frame clones alone and lacks a portion of them. The top ten hold roughly 20% of the sample, which has approximately 100,000 clones, 65% to 80% seen once. The specimen was peripheral blood. Every receptor here comes from a man in his 70s with active or convalescent COVID-19. Each CDR3 is given with its conserved first and last residue. D genes are given only for firm matches. The size field is filled for only some rows; it gives once, few, many or a size class.

cdr3_aa: CASSVTGANTEAFF
cdr3_nt: TGTGCCAGCAGCGTCACAGGAGCTAACACTGAAGCTTTCTTT
v_call: TRBV3-1/TRBV3-2
clone_size: -
d_call: -
j_call: TRBJ1-1

cdr3_aa: CASSQVAGREGTQYF
cdr3_nt: TGTGCCAGCAGCCAAGTCGCCGGCAGGGAGGGGACCCAGTACTTC
v_call: TRBV3-1/TRBV3-2
clone_size: -
d_call: TRBD2
j_call: TRBJ2-5

cdr3_aa: CAISQGSNQPQHF
cdr3_nt: TGTGCCATCAGTCAGGGTAGCAATCAGCCCCAGCATTTT
v_call: TRBV10-3
clone_size: few
d_call: -
j_call: TRBJ1-5

cdr3_aa: CAIRKQGDTEAFF
cdr3_nt: TGTGCCATCCGGAAACAGGGGGACACTGAAGCTTTCTTT
v_call: TRBV10-3
clone_size: -
d_call: TRBD1
j_call: TRBJ1-1

cdr3_aa: CASSRDRSGYEQFF
cdr3_nt: TGCGCCAGCAGCCGGGACAGGTCGGGGTATGAGCAGTTCTTC
v_call: TRBV4-1
clone_size: once
d_call: TRBD1
j_call: TRBJ2-1

cdr3_aa: CASSQGRDNSPLHF
cdr3_nt: TGTGCCAGCAGCCAAGGCAGGGATAATTCACCCCTCCACTTT
v_call: TRBV14
clone_size: -
d_call: -
j_call: TRBJ1-6

cdr3_aa: CASSVTEVLGNLGYTF
cdr3_nt: TGTGCCAGCAGTGTGACAGAAGTCCTCGGAAACTTAGGCTACACCTTC
v_call: TRBV6-1
clone_size: once
d_call: -
j_call: TRBJ1-2

cdr3_aa: CASSLLGGLNEKLFF
cdr3_nt: TGCGCCAGCAGCTTGTTAGGGGGCCTAAATGAAAAACTGTTTTTT
v_call: TRBV5-1
clone_size: -
d_call: TRBD1
j_call: TRBJ1-4

cdr3_aa: CASSITGSTEAFF
cdr3_nt: TGTGCCAGCAGCATCACAGGGAGCACTGAAGCTTTCTTT
v_call: TRBV7-9
clone_size: once
d_call: -
j_call: TRBJ1-1

cdr3_aa: CASSVVRDYGYTF
cdr3_nt: TGTGCCAGCAGCGTAGTCCGGGACTATGGCTACACCTTC
v_call: TRBV9
clone_size: -
d_call: -
j_call: TRBJ1-2

cdr3_aa: CASNDREDEQFF
cdr3_nt: TGTGCCAGCAATGACAGGGAGGATGAGCAGTTCTTC
v_call: TRBV13
clone_size: -
d_call: -
j_call: TRBJ2-1

cdr3_aa: CASTPGNIEEKLFF
cdr3_nt: TGTGCCAGCACGCCGGGGAATATAGAGGAAAAACTGTTTTTT
v_call: TRBV6-5
clone_size: -
d_call: -
j_call: TRBJ1-4

cdr3_aa: CASQRGQENEKLFF
cdr3_nt: TGTGCCAGCCAAAGAGGACAGGAGAATGAAAAACTGTTTTTT
v_call: TRBV25-1
clone_size: -
d_call: TRBD1
j_call: TRBJ1-4

cdr3_aa: CASSLLDRGGADTQYF
cdr3_nt: TGTGCCAGCAGCCTCCTGGACAGGGGAGGGGCAGATACGCAGTATTTT
v_call: TRBV3-1/TRBV3-2
clone_size: -
d_call: TRBD1
j_call: TRBJ2-3

cdr3_aa: CASSLGLAGGNEQFF
cdr3_nt: TGTGCCAGCAGCTTAGGACTAGCGGGAGGGAATGAGCAGTTCTTC
v_call: TRBV7-3
clone_size: -
d_call: TRBD2
j_call: TRBJ2-1

cdr3_aa: CASSSRQGKNTEAFF
cdr3_nt: TGTGCCAGCAGCTCTCGACAGGGGAAGAACACTGAAGCTTTCTTT
v_call: TRBV7-9
clone_size: -
d_call: TRBD1
j_call: TRBJ1-1

cdr3_aa: CASSEAAGTYEQYF
cdr3_nt: TGCGCCAGCAGTGAGGCGGCAGGGACCTACGAGCAGTACTTC
v_call: TRBV10-1
clone_size: -
d_call: -
j_call: TRBJ2-7

cdr3_aa: CASSQDTQVNTEAFF
cdr3_nt: TGTGCCAGCAGCCAAGATACACAGGTTAACACTGAAGCTTTCTTT
v_call: TRBV3-1/TRBV3-2
clone_size: -
d_call: -
j_call: TRBJ1-1

cdr3_aa: CASTSARGGLETQYF
cdr3_nt: TGTGCCAGCACCTCCGCTAGGGGCGGATTGGAGACCCAGTACTTC
v_call: TRBV6-6
clone_size: few
d_call: -
j_call: TRBJ2-5

cdr3_aa: CASRAWVQEETQYF
cdr3_nt: TGCGCCAGCAGGGCCTGGGTACAGGAAGAGACCCAGTACTTC
v_call: TRBV10-2
clone_size: -
d_call: -
j_call: TRBJ2-5

cdr3_aa: CAISEMGPMNTEAFF
cdr3_nt: TGTGCCATCAGTGAGATGGGCCCCATGAACACTGAAGCTTTCTTT
v_call: TRBV10-3
clone_size: -
d_call: -
j_call: TRBJ1-1

cdr3_aa: CASSLRLAGGEQYF
cdr3_nt: TGTGCCAGCAGCTTAAGACTAGCGGGTGGCGAGCAGTACTTC
v_call: TRBV7-2
clone_size: -
d_call: TRBD2
j_call: TRBJ2-7

cdr3_aa: CASSKGRVSPGGVTPQHF
cdr3_nt: TGTGCCAGTAGTAAGGGGCGGGTTTCGCCGGGAGGGGTTACGCCCCAGCATTTT
v_call: TRBV19
clone_size: -
d_call: -
j_call: TRBJ1-5

cdr3_aa: CASSQYRESYTF
cdr3_nt: TGTGCCAGCAGTCAGTACAGGGAAAGCTACACCTTC
v_call: TRBV12-3/TRBV12-4
clone_size: -
d_call: -
j_call: TRBJ1-2

cdr3_aa: CASSLGGLAGQETQYF
cdr3_nt: TGTGCCAGCAGCTTAGGCGGGCTAGCGGGGCAAGAGACCCAGTACTTC
v_call: TRBV7-9
clone_size: -
d_call: TRBD2
j_call: TRBJ2-5

cdr3_aa: CASSFYPGTEAFF
cdr3_nt: TGTGCCAGCAGCTTCTATCCGGGCACTGAAGCTTTCTTT
v_call: TRBV11-3
clone_size: -
d_call: -
j_call: TRBJ1-1

cdr3_aa: CASSDGGGTGGIYGYTF
cdr3_nt: TGTGCCAGCAGTGACGGGGGCGGGACAGGGGGAATCTATGGCTACACCTTC
v_call: TRBV2
clone_size: -
d_call: TRBD1
j_call: TRBJ1-2

cdr3_aa: CASSERWREVAKNIQYF
cdr3_nt: TGTGCCAGCAGTGAAAGGTGGAGGGAAGTAGCCAAAAACATTCAGTACTTC
v_call: TRBV6-1
clone_size: few
d_call: -
j_call: TRBJ2-4

cdr3_aa: CASSDDRGMNTEAFF
cdr3_nt: TGCGCCAGCAGCGACGACAGGGGAATGAACACTGAAGCTTTCTTT
v_call: TRBV5-1
clone_size: -
d_call: TRBD1
j_call: TRBJ1-1

cdr3_aa: CASSFPGQGDRKQYF
cdr3_nt: TGTGCCAGCAGCTTTCCAGGACAGGGAGACCGAAAGCAGTACTTC
v_call: TRBV5-8
clone_size: few
d_call: TRBD1
j_call: TRBJ2-7

cdr3_aa: CASSTTGLLGADTQYF
cdr3_nt: TGCGCCAGCAGCACCACGGGACTCCTGGGGGCAGATACGCAGTATTTT
v_call: TRBV5-1
clone_size: -
d_call: -
j_call: TRBJ2-3

cdr3_aa: CASSLTGEITEAFF
cdr3_nt: TGCGCCAGCAGCTTGACAGGGGAGATCACTGAAGCTTTCTTT
v_call: TRBV5-1
clone_size: -
d_call: TRBD1
j_call: TRBJ1-1

cdr3_aa: CASSSPRGGQGRAGNTIYF
cdr3_nt: TGTGCCAGCAGCTCCCCTCGGGGGGGACAGGGTCGAGCTGGAAACACCATATATTTT
v_call: TRBV6-6
clone_size: -
d_call: TRBD1
j_call: TRBJ1-3

cdr3_aa: CASSTPGQGATGANVLTF
cdr3_nt: TGTGCCAGCAGCACTCCGGGACAGGGGGCAACGGGGGCCAACGTCCTGACTTTC
v_call: TRBV28
clone_size: -
d_call: TRBD1
j_call: TRBJ2-6

cdr3_aa: CSASQRGHKVYEQYF
cdr3_nt: TGCAGTGCTAGTCAGCGGGGTCATAAAGTCTACGAGCAGTACTTC
v_call: TRBV20-1
clone_size: many
d_call: TRBD2
j_call: TRBJ2-7

cdr3_aa: CASSRLADPGDTQYF
cdr3_nt: TGTGCCAGCAGTCGACTAGCCGACCCAGGGGATACGCAGTATTTT
v_call: TRBV6-5
clone_size: -
d_call: TRBD2
j_call: TRBJ2-3

cdr3_aa: CASSLDGTGGYEQYF
cdr3_nt: TGTGCCAGCAGCTTAGACGGGACAGGAGGCTACGAGCAGTACTTC
v_call: TRBV7-2
clone_size: -
d_call: TRBD1
j_call: TRBJ2-7

cdr3_aa: CASSLDWTVNSPLHF
cdr3_nt: TGTGCCAGCAGCTTAGACTGGACAGTTAATTCACCCCTCCACTTT
v_call: TRBV7-9
clone_size: -
d_call: -
j_call: TRBJ1-6

cdr3_aa: CATRRDSQETTQYF
cdr3_nt: TGTGCCACCAGAAGGGACAGCCAAGAGACGACCCAGTACTTC
v_call: TRBV2
clone_size: -
d_call: TRBD1
j_call: TRBJ2-5

cdr3_aa: CASCERSNQPQHF
cdr3_nt: TGTGCCAGCTGTGAGCGGAGCAATCAGCCCCAGCATTTT
v_call: TRBV12-3/TRBV12-4
clone_size: -
d_call: -
j_call: TRBJ1-5

cdr3_aa: CAISGAGQGTGELFF
cdr3_nt: TGTGCCATCAGTGGGGCGGGACAGGGAACCGGGGAGCTGTTTTTT
v_call: TRBV10-3
clone_size: -
d_call: TRBD1
j_call: TRBJ2-2

cdr3_aa: CASSLGSGYTF
cdr3_nt: TGTGCCAGCAGCTTGGGTTCGGGCTACACCTTC
v_call: TRBV5-6
clone_size: -
d_call: -
j_call: TRBJ1-2

cdr3_aa: CASSLGSSGNTIYF
cdr3_nt: TGTGCCAGCAGCCTCGGGTCCTCTGGAAACACCATATATTTT
v_call: TRBV7-3
clone_size: -
d_call: -
j_call: TRBJ1-3

cdr3_aa: CASSTLSGAYEQYF
cdr3_nt: TGTGCCAGCAGCACCCTTAGCGGGGCCTACGAGCAGTACTTC
v_call: TRBV9
clone_size: -
d_call: TRBD2
j_call: TRBJ2-7

cdr3_aa: CASSAAGGSTDTQYF
cdr3_nt: TGTGCCAGCTCAGCAGCGGGAGGGAGCACAGATACGCAGTATTTT
v_call: TRBV18
clone_size: -
d_call: TRBD2
j_call: TRBJ2-3

cdr3_aa: CASSQDSGSESNQPQHF
cdr3_nt: TGTGCCAGCAGCCAAGATTCGGGTAGTGAGAGCAATCAGCCCCAGCATTTT
v_call: TRBV4-2
clone_size: -
d_call: -
j_call: TRBJ1-5

cdr3_aa: CASSSLTSGGAGTDTQYF
cdr3_nt: TGTGCCAGCTCATCCTTGACTAGCGGGGGGGCCGGCACAGATACGCAGTATTTT
v_call: TRBV18
clone_size: -
d_call: TRBD2
j_call: TRBJ2-3

cdr3_aa: CASSRWRRRGPSYEQYF
cdr3_nt: TGTGCCAGCAGCCGTTGGCGACGGCGGGGGCCCTCCTACGAGCAGTACTTC
v_call: TRBV7-9
clone_size: once
d_call: -
j_call: TRBJ2-7

cdr3_aa: CASSISRVYNSPLHF
cdr3_nt: TGTGCCAGTAGTATTAGCAGGGTCTATAATTCACCCCTCCACTTT
v_call: TRBV19
clone_size: -
d_call: -
j_call: TRBJ1-6

cdr3_aa: CASTPDRALWGYTF
cdr3_nt: TGTGCCAGCACCCCCGACAGGGCCTTATGGGGCTACACCTTC
v_call: TRBV6-5
clone_size: few
d_call: TRBD1
j_call: TRBJ1-2

cdr3_aa: CASSLTSGGAGEQFF
cdr3_nt: TGCGCCAGCAGCTTGACTAGCGGGGGGGCCGGTGAGCAGTTCTTC
v_call: TRBV5-1
clone_size: -
d_call: TRBD2
j_call: TRBJ2-1

cdr3_aa: CASSESKQGGTQYF
cdr3_nt: TGCGCCAGCAGTGAGTCGAAACAGGGGGGGACCCAGTACTTC
v_call: TRBV10-1
clone_size: -
d_call: TRBD1
j_call: TRBJ2-5

cdr3_aa: CASSVSSGDNEQFF
cdr3_nt: TGTGCCAGCAGTGTGTCTTCAGGGGACAATGAGCAGTTCTTC
v_call: TRBV2
clone_size: once
d_call: -
j_call: TRBJ2-1

cdr3_aa: CASGLNLQGGFGYEQYF
cdr3_nt: TGTGCTAGTGGTTTGAACCTACAGGGGGGTTTTGGCTACGAGCAGTACTTC
v_call: TRBV12-5
clone_size: -
d_call: TRBD1
j_call: TRBJ2-7